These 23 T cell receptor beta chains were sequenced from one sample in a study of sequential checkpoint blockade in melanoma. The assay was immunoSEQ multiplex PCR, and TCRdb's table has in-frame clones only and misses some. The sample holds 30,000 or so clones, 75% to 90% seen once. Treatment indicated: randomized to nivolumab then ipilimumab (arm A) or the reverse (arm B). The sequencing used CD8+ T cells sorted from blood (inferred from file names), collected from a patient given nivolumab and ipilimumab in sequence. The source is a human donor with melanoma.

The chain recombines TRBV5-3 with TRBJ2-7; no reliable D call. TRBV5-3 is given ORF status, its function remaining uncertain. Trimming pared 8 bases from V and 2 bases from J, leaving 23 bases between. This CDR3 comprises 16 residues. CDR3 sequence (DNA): TGTGCCAGCTTCCCCGTCTGGGTACAGAGAACCTACGAGCAGTACTTC. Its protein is CASFPVWVQRTYEQYF.

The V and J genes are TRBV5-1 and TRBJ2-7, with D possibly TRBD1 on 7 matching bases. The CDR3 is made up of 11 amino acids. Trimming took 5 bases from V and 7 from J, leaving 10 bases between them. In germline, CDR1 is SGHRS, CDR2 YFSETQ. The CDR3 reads CASSPGGEQYF. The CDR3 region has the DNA TGCGCCAGCAGTCCAGGGGGGGAGCAGTACTTC. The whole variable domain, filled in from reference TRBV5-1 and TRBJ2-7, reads KAGVTQTPRYLIKTRGQQVTLSCSPISGHRSVSWYQQTPGQGLQFLFEYFSETQRNKGNFPGRFSGRQFSNSRSEMNVSTLELGDSALYLCASSPGGEQYFGPGTRLTVT.

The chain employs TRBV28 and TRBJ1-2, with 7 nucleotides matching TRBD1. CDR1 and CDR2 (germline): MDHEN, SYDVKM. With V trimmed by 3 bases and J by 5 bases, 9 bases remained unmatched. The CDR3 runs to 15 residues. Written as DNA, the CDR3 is TGTGCCAGCAGTTTTGTACAGGGGCCCTCATATGGCTACACCTTC. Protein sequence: CASSFVQGPSYGYTF.

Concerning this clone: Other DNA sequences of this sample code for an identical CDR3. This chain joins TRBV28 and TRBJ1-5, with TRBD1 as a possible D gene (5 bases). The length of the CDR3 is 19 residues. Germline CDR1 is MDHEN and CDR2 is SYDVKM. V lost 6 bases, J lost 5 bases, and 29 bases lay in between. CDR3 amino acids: CASSLLLGQGSPHHQPQHF. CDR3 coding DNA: TGTGCCAGCAGCTTACTTCTAGGGCAGGGCTCCCCTCATCATCAGCCCCAGCATTTT.

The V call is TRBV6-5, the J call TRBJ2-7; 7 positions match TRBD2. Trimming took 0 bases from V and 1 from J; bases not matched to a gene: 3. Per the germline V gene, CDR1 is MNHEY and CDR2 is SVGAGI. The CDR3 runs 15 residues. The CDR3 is CASSYSAGESYEQYF. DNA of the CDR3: TGTGCCAGCAGTTACTCCGCGGGAGAATCCTACGAGCAGTACTTC.

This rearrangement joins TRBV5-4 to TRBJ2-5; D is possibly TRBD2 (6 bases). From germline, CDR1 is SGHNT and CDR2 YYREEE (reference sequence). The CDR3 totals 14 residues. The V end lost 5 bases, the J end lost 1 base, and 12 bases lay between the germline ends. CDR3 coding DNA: TGTGCCAGCAGTTCGCTCGGGGGCCAAGAGACCCAGTACTTC. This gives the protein CASSSLGGQETQYF. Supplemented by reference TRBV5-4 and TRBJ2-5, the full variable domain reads ETGVTQSPTHLIKTRGQQVTLRCSSQSGHNTVSWYQQALGQGPQFIFQYYREEENGRGNFPPRFSGLQFPNYSSELNVNALELDDSALYLCASSSLGGQETQYFGPGTRLLVL.

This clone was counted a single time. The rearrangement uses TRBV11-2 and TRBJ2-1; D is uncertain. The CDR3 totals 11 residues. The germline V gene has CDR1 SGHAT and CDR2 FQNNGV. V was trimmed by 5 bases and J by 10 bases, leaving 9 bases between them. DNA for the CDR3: TGTGCCAGCAGCCCCCGCAGGGAGCAGTTCTTC. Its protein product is CASSPRREQFF.

DNA for the CDR3: TGTGCCAGCACCGGTTTTGGGCCACTCGGAGGTCAGTACTTC. It is translated as CASTGFGPLGGQYF. The chain employs TRBV28 and TRBJ2-4; D is possibly TRBD2 (5 bases). V shed 7 bases and J shed 12 bases, with 22 bases lying between them. This CDR3 contains 14 residues. Germline V CDR1 and CDR2: MDHEN, SYDVKM.

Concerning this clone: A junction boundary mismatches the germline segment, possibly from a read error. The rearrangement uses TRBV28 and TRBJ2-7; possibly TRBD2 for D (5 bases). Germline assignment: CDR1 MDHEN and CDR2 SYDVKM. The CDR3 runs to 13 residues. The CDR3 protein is CASSFGESWEQNF. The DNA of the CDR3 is TGTGCCAGCAGTTTTGGGGAATCGTGGGAGCAGAACTTC.

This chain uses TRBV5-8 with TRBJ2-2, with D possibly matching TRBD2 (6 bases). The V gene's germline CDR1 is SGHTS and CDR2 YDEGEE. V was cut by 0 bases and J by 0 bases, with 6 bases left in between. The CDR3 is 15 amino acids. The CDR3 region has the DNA TGTGCCAGCAGCTTGGCGGGGGCGAACACCGGGGAGCTGTTTTTT. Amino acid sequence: CASSLAGANTGELFF.

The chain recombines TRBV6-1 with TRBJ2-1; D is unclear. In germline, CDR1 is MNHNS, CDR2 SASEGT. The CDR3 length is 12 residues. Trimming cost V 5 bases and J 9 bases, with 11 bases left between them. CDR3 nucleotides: TGTGCCAGCAGTTTCCCCCCCCTTGAGCAGTTCTTC. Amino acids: CASSFPPLEQFF.

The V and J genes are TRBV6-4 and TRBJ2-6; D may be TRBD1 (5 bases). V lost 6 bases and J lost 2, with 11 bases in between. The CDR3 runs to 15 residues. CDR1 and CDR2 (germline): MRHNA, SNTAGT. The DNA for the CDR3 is TGTGCCAGCAGCCTCGACAGTACTGGGGCCAACGTCCTGACTTTC. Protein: CASSLDSTGANVLTF.

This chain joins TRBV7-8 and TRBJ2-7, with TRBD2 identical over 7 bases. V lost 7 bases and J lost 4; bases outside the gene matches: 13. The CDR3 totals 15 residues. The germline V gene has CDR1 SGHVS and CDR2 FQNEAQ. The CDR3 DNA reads TGTGCCAGCACCTTCGGCACTAGCGTTCGGTACGAGCAGTACTTC. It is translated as CASTFGTSVRYEQYF.

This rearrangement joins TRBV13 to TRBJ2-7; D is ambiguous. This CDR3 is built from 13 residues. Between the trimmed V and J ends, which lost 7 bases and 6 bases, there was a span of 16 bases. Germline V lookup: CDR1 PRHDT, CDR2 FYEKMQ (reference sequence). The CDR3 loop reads CASTQAPGSEQYF. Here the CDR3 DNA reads TGTGCCAGCACCCAAGCCCCGGGTAGCGAGCAGTACTTC.

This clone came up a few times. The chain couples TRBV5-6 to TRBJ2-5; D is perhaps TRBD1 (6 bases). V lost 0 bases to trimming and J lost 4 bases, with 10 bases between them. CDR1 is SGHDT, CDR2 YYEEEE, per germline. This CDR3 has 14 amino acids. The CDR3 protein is CASSLADSLETQYF. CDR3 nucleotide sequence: TGTGCCAGCAGCTTGGCGGACAGTTTAGAGACCCAGTACTTC.

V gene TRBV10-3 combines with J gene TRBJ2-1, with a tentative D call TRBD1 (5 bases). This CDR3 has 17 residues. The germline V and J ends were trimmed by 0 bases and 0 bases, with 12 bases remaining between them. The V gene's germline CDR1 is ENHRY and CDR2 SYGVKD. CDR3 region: CAISESPGQSSYNEQFF. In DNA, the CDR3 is TGTGCCATCAGTGAGTCACCCGGACAAAGCTCCTACAATGAGCAGTTCTTC.

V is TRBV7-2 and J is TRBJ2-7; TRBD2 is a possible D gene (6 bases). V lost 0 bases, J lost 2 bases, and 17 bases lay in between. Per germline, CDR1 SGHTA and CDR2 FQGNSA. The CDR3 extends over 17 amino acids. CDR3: CASSLARGWTQTYEQYF. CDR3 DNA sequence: TGTGCCAGCAGCTTAGCGCGGGGCTGGACTCAGACCTACGAGCAGTACTTC.

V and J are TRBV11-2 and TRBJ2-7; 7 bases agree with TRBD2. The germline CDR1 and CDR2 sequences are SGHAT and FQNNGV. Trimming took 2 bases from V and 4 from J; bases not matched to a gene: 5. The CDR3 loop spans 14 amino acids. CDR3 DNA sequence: TGTGCCAGCAGCTTACCATGGGGGGGATACGAGCAGTACTTC. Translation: CASSLPWGGYEQYF.

CDR3 in amino acids: CASSPLGVPLHF. The CDR3 DNA is TGTGCCAGCAGTCCCCTAGGGGTACCCCTCCACTTT. The rearrangement links TRBV27 to TRBJ1-6; D is perhaps TRBD1 (5 bases). The CDR3 loop spans 12 amino acids. In germline, CDR1 is MNHEY, CDR2 SMNVEV (reference sequence). Deletions cut 5 bases from V and 12 bases from J, with 11 bases between.

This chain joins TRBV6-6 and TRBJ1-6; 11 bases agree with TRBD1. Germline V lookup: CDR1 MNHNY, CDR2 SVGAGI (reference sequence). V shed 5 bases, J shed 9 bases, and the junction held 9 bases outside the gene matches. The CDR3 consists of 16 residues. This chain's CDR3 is CASSPRTGGFGSPLHF. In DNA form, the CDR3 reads TGTGCCAGCAGTCCAAGGACAGGGGGCTTTGGTTCACCCCTCCACTTT.

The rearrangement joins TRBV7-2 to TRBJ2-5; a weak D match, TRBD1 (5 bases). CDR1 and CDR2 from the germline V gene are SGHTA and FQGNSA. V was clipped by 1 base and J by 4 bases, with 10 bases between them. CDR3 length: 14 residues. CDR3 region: CASSLVRQGETQYF. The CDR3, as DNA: TGTGCCAGCAGCTTAGTACGGCAGGGAGAGACCCAGTACTTC.

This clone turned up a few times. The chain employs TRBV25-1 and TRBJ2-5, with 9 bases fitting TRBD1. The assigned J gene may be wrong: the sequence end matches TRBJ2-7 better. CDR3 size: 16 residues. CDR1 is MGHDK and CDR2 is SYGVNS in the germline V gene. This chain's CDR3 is CASSEVEQGASYEQYF. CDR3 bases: TGTGCCAGCAGTGAAGTAGAACAGGGGGCCTCCTACGAGCAGTACTTC.

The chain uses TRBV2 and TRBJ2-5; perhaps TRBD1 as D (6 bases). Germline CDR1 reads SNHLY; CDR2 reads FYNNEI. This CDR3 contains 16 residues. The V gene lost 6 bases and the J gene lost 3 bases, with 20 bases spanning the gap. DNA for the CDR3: TGTGCCAGCAGACCCACCCCGGGACACTCTGAAGAGACCCAGTACTTC. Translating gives CASRPTPGHSEETQYF.